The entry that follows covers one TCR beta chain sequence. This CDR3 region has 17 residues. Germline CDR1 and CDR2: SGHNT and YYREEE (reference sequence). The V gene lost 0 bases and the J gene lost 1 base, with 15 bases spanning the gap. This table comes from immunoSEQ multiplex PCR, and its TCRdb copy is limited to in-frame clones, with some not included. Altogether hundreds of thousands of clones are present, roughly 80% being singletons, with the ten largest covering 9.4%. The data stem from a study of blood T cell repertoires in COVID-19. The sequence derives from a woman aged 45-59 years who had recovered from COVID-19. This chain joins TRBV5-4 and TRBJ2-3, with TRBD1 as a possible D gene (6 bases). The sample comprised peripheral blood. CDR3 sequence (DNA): TGTGCCAGCAGCTTGGATTTAGGGGGACCCCGCACAGATACGCAGTATTTT. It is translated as CASSLDLGGPRTDTQYF.